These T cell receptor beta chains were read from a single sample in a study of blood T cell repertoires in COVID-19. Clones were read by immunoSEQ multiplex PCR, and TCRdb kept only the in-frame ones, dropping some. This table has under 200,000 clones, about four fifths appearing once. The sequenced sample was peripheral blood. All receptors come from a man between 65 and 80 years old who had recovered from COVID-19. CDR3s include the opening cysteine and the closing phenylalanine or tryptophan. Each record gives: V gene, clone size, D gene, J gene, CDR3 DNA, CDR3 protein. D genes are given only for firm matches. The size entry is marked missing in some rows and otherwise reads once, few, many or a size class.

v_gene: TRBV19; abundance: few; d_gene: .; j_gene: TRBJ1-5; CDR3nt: TGTGCCTCCTCAACCCCACAACAGGGAAGTCAGCCCCAGCATTTT; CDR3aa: CASSTPQQGSQPQHF
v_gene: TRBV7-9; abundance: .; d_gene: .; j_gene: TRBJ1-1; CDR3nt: TGTGCCAGCAGCTTCGGTGACGGACAGAACACTGAAGCTTTCTTT; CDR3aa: CASSFGDGQNTEAFF
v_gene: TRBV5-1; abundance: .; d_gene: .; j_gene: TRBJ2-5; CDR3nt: TGCGCCAGCAGCTTGGTGTCGGGCCAAGAGACCCAGTACTTC; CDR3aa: CASSLVSGQETQYF
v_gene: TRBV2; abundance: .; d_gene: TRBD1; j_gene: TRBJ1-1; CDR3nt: TGTGCCAGCATCTTACAGGGGAAAGGGGAGGCTTTCTTT; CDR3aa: CASILQGKGEAFF
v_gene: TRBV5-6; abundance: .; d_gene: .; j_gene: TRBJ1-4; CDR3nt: TGTGCCAGCAGCTTGGCGGCCAGAGGGGAAAAACTGTTTTTT; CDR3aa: CASSLAARGEKLFF
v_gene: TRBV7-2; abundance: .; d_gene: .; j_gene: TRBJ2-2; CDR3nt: TGTGCCAGCAGCCTGAACACCGGGGAGCTGTTTTTT; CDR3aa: CASSLNTGELFF
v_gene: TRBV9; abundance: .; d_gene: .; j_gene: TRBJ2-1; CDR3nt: TGTGCCAGCAGCGTAGCTACAGGAGGGACTCCTCGGGGGTATGAGCAGTTCTTC; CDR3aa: CASSVATGGTPRGYEQFF
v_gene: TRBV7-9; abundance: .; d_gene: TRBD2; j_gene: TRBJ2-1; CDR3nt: TGTGCCAGCAGCCCACCCGGGACTAGTCGCAATGAGCAGTTCTTC; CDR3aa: CASSPPGTSRNEQFF
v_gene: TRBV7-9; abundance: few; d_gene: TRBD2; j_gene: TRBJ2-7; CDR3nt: TGTGCCAGCCATCCTTTCGGGGGGTCCTACGAGCAGTACTTC; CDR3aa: CASHPFGGSYEQYF
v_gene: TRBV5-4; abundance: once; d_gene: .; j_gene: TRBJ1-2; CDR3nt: TGTGCCAGCAGCTCCACCGACCAGGGGCGTCGGGGCTACACCTTC; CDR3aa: CASSSTDQGRRGYTF
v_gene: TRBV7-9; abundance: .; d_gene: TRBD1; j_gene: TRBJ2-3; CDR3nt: TGTGCCAGCAGCAAGGACAGGGCCAGCACAGATACGCAGTATTTT; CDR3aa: CASSKDRASTDTQYF
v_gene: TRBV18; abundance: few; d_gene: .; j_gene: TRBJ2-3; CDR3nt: TGTGCCAGCCTCCGAGCAGATACGCAGTATTTT; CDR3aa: CASLRADTQYF